This passage covers 14 T cell receptor beta chains from one sample sequenced in a study of early T cells in non-severe SARS-CoV-2 infection. TCRdb re-called the 5' RACE reads through MiXCR, storing one row per CDR3 protein. This table has approximately 71,000 distinct CDR3 sequences, around 9.9% appearing once. Sequenced input: whole blood. The receptors were gathered from an adult who was a healthcare worker with PCR-confirmed SARS-CoV-2 infection or an uninfected control (not recorded which).

The chain has TRBV6-6 and TRBJ1-4, with D tentatively TRBD1 (5 bases). Trimming shortened V by 2 bases and J by 4 bases, and 8 bases separated the two germline ends. The germline CDR1 and CDR2 sequences are MNHNY and SVGAGI (reference sequence). The CDR3 extends over 14 amino acids. The CDR3 is CASSYLGDNEKLFF. The CDR3 DNA reads TGTGCCAGCAGTTACCTGGGGGATAATGAAAAACTGTTTTTT.

This clonotype was observed a few times. The gene calls are TRBV20-1 and TRBJ2-5; 7 nucleotides match TRBD2. From germline, CDR1 is DFQATT and CDR2 SNEGSKA (reference sequence). The ends lost 7 bases at V and 4 bases at J; junction bases unmatched: 6. The CDR3 loop spans 12 amino acids. The CDR3, as DNA: TGCAGTGGGAGGGAGGGCGGAGAGACCCAGTACTTC. Encoded protein: CSGREGGETQYF.

The chain has TRBV28 and TRBJ1-5; D uncertain. The length of the CDR3 is 12 residues. Trimming took 6 bases from V and 6 from J, leaving 9 bases between them. Looked up from germline, CDR1 is MDHEN and CDR2 is SYDVKM. CDR3 protein: CASRRAAQPQHF. The CDR3 region has the DNA TGTGCCAGCAGGAGGGCAGCTCAGCCCCAGCATTTT. The whole variable domain, filled in from reference TRBV28 and TRBJ1-5, reads DVKVTQSSRYLVKRTGEKVFLECVQDMDHENMFWYRQDPGLGLRLIYFSYDVKMKEKGDIPEGYSVSREKKERFSLILESASTNQTSMYLCASRRAAQPQHFGDGTRLSIL.

The rearrangement joins TRBV28 to TRBJ1-3; weak D call: TRBD1 (5 bases). Germline loops: CDR1 MDHEN, CDR2 SYDVKM. The V end was cut by 8 bases, the J end by 4 bases, with 18 bases between. This CDR3 has 15 residues. CDR3 protein: CASHEGDRLGNTIYF. The CDR3 DNA reads TGTGCCAGCCACGAAGGGGATCGATTAGGAAACACCATATATTTT.

This rearrangement joins TRBV30 to TRBJ2-1; 8 bases are shared with TRBD2. V trimming: 1 base; J trimming: 4 bases; junction bases outside the gene matches: 6. CDR3 length: 15 amino acids. Per germline, CDR1 GTSNPN and CDR2 SVGIG (reference sequence). In DNA form, the CDR3 reads TGTGCCTGGAGTGGGTCTAGCGGGTCGTACAATGAGCAGTTCTTC. Translation gives CAWSGSSGSYNEQFF. Full variable domain (rest looked up from reference TRBV30 and TRBJ2-1): SQTIHQWPATLVQPVGSPLSLECTVEGTSNPNLYWYRQAAGRGLQLLFYSVGIGQISSEVPQNLSASRPQDRQFILSSKKLLLSDSGFYLCAWSGSSGSYNEQFFGPGTRLTVL.

This clonotype was observed many times. This sequence joins TRBV4-2 and TRBJ2-7; TRBD2 matches at 11 bases. The CDR3 totals 15 residues. The germline V gene encodes CDR1 LGHNA and CDR2 YNFKEQ. V trimming: 2 bases; J trimming: 6 bases; junction bases outside the gene matches: 6. CDR3 in DNA: TGTGCCAGCAGCCAAACCCTAGCGGGAGGTTCCGAGCAGTACTTC. Its protein product is CASSQTLAGGSEQYF.

This clonotype was seen ten or more times. This sequence joins TRBV7-8 and TRBJ1-1; D unresolved. V was pared by 1 base and J by 7 bases, with 19 bases between. CDR3 length: 16 residues. The germline gives CDR1 SGHVS, CDR2 FQNEAQ. The CDR3 DNA is TGTGCCAGCAGCTTAGGAGCTCTTAGACGGGGAATTGAAGCTTTCTTT. This codes for CASSLGALRRGIEAFF. The full variable domain, rest sourced from reference TRBV7-8 and TRBJ1-1, is GAGVSQSPRYKVAKRGQDVALRCDPISGHVSLFWYQQALGQGPEFLTYFQNEAQLDKSGLPSDRFFAERPEGSVSTLKIQRTQQEDSAVYLCASSLGALRRGIEAFFGQGTRLTVV.

The rearrangement joins TRBV5-1 to TRBJ2-5; a possible D gene is TRBD1 (5 bases). The germline V gene encodes CDR1 SGHRS and CDR2 YFSETQ. The CDR3 extends over 15 amino acids. V was pared by 0 bases and J by 0 bases, with 9 bases between. CDR3 nucleotide sequence: TGCGCCAGCAGCTTGGAAGGGGCAGACCAAGAGACCCAGTACTTC. This codes for CASSLEGADQETQYF.

The chain recombines TRBV12-3 or TRBV12-4 with TRBJ1-2; maybe TRBD1 (6 bases). V was shortened by 5 bases and J by 6 bases, with 16 bases between the two germline ends. This CDR3 has 14 amino acids. In DNA form, the CDR3 reads TGTGCCAGCAGTCACAGGGCGACAAATCATGGCTACACCTTC. This gives the protein CASSHRATNHGYTF.

This clonotype was picked up a small number of times. The V call is TRBV12-3 or TRBV12-4, the J call TRBJ1-1; D uncertain. V was cut by 5 bases and J by 11 bases, with 15 bases left in between. The CDR3 has 12 amino acids. The CDR3 DNA reads TGTGCCAGCAGTGGGTCACCGGGAGGTGCTTTCTTT. Translation gives CASSGSPGGAFF.

This clonotype was seen repeatedly, ten times or more. The chain combines TRBV5-6 with TRBJ2-2; 11 nucleotides agree with TRBD2. With 2 bases clipped from V and 5 bases from J, the junction kept 8 bases outside the gene matches. Germline V gene data show CDR1 as SGHDT and CDR2 as YYEEEE. The CDR3 contains 17 residues. In DNA, the CDR3 is TGTGCCAGCAGCTTTCTCCTAGCGGGAGGTGATACCGGGGAGCTGTTTTTT. Its translation: CASSFLLAGGDTGELFF.

This clonotype was seen only once. This CDR3 reads CASSLLSPGDRRAYEQYF. CDR3 nucleotides: TGCGCCAGCAGCTTGTTATCCCCTGGTGACAGACGGGCCTACGAGCAGTACTTC. This chain links TRBV5-1 with TRBJ2-7; D possibly corresponds to TRBD1 (5 bases). The CDR3 loop spans 18 amino acids. Trimming pared 1 base from V and 2 bases from J, leaving 22 bases between. CDR1 is SGHRS, CDR2 YFSETQ, per germline.

This clonotype showed up many times. J is TRBJ1-1 and V is TRBV28, with unresolved D. Trimming took 2 bases from V and 10 from J, leaving 14 bases between them. This CDR3 is 13 amino acids long. Germline V CDR1 and CDR2: MDHEN, SYDVKM. CDR3 in DNA: TGTGCCAGCAGTTTAGAGATCGGCATTGGAGCTTTCTTT. Its protein product is CASSLEIGIGAFF.

J is TRBJ2-3 and V is TRBV20-1; TRBD2 aligns across 8 bases. Unmatched junction bases numbered 5, after V lost 6 bases and J lost 0 bases. The length of the CDR3 is 14 residues. Germline V gene lookup returns CDR1 DFQATT and CDR2 SNEGSKA (reference sequence). CDR3 region: CSAQLADSTDTQYF. The CDR3 DNA sequence: TGCAGTGCCCAACTAGCGGATAGCACAGATACGCAGTATTTT.